These 14 T cell receptor beta chains were sequenced from one sample in a study of spatial heterogeneity in lung cancer. TCRdb re-derived calls from the 5' RACE reads in MiXCR, one entry per CDR3 protein. Of tens of thousands of distinct CDR3 sequences listed, approximately 20% are singletons. The time point is: sample taken at primary tumor resection. Whole RNA was taken from tumor, nontumor lung or frozen PBMC; it was then sequenced unsorted. Sequenced material: PBMCs, taken at surgery. The receptors derive from a male donor with early-stage non-small cell lung cancer.

This clonotype was picked up a small number of times. The chain couples TRBV9 to TRBJ2-6, with no clear D. With 3 bases removed from V and 0 bases from J, the gap between germline ends came to 16 bases. The germline CDR1 and CDR2 sequences are SGDLS and YYNGEE. The CDR3 covers 18 residues. Written as DNA, the CDR3 is TGTGCCAGCAGCGCGGCCGGCCAGCCAAGCTCTGGGGCCAACGTCCTGACTTTC. Amino acids: CASSAAGQPSSGANVLTF.

This clonotype has just a few counts. The chain uses TRBV5-1 and TRBJ2-2; 8 nucleotides match TRBD2. Germline lookup yields CDR1 SGHRS and CDR2 YFSETQ. There are 14 residues in the CDR3. After removal of 9 bases from V and 2 bases from J, the junction contained 6 bases not matched to a gene. The CDR3 is CATRREANTGELFF. In DNA, the CDR3 is TGCGCCACCAGGCGGGAGGCTAACACCGGGGAGCTGTTTTTT.

This chain connects TRBV7-9 to TRBJ2-1; D might be TRBD2 (5 bases). This CDR3 has 15 amino acids. From germline, CDR1 is SEHNR and CDR2 FQNEAQ (reference sequence). Trimming stripped 5 bases from V and 0 bases from J, with 11 bases between. For the CDR3, the DNA is TGTGCCAGCAGCCGCGCGGGCAGCTCCTACAATGAGCAGTTCTTC. This gives the protein CASSRAGSSYNEQFF.

About this clonotype: One junction end disagrees with the germline gene, perhaps due to a read error. The gene calls are TRBV7-2 and TRBJ2-5; 7 bases fit TRBD2. CDR1 is SGHTA and CDR2 is FQGNSA in the germline V gene. The CDR3 is 13 residues long. CDR3 DNA sequence: TGTGCCAGCAGTAGGGACTACCAAGAGACCCGGTACTTC. Its protein product is CASSRDYQETRYF.

This clonotype has only a few counts. One end of the junction fails to match germline, which may point to a read error. The chain has TRBV24-1 and TRBJ2-7; D not certain. This CDR3 has 13 residues. Germline loops: CDR1 KGHDR, CDR2 SFDVKD. This chain's CDR3 is CATSDGPSSEQYF. The CDR3 DNA reads as TGTGCCACCAGTGACGGCCCTTCCTCCGAGCAGTACTTC.

J is TRBJ1-4 and V is TRBV28; no reliable D call. The CDR3 sequence is 13 residues long. In germline, CDR1 is MDHEN, CDR2 SYDVKM. Between the trimmed V and J ends, which lost 3 bases and 10 bases, there was a span of 12 bases. This chain's CDR3 is CASSLEQSGKLFF. CDR3 nucleotide sequence: TGTGCCAGCAGTTTGGAGCAGTCCGGAAAACTGTTTTTT.

The chain is built from TRBV5-1 and TRBJ2-3; 10 bases agree with TRBD2. CDR1 SGHRS and CDR2 YFSETQ come from the germline V gene. Unmatched junction bases numbered 6, after V lost 5 bases and J lost 0 bases. CDR3 length equals 16 residues. DNA for the CDR3: TGCGCCAGCAGTCTAGGACTAGCGGCTAGCACAGATACGCAGTATTTT. Protein: CASSLGLAASTDTQYF.

This chain connects TRBV5-1 to TRBJ2-1; D is perhaps TRBD2 (6 bases). Germline CDR1 is SGHRS and CDR2 is YFSETQ. The CDR3 sequence is 13 residues long. V was trimmed by 4 bases and J by 9 bases, leaving 14 bases between them. The CDR3 DNA is TGCGCCAGCAGCCTGCGGGAATACGGTGAGCAGTTCTTC. Translating gives CASSLREYGEQFF.

The chain is built from TRBV5-5 and TRBJ2-7; TRBD1 might be the D (6 bases). Trimming stripped 0 bases from V and 0 bases from J, with 10 bases between. Germline V gene sequence: CDR1 SGHKS, CDR2 YYEKEE (reference sequence). This CDR3 is built from 15 residues. The DNA for the CDR3 is TGTGCCAGCAGCTTGGTGACAGGTTTCTCCTACGAGCAGTACTTC. This encodes CASSLVTGFSYEQYF.

V and J are TRBV18 and TRBJ2-1; a weak D match, TRBD1 (6 bases). This CDR3 contains 14 residues. Trimming removed 0 bases at V and 6 bases at J, with 9 bases between. Germline CDR1 is KGHSH and CDR2 is LQKENI. CDR3 in DNA: TGTGCCAGCTCACCACCTCGGGACACCAATGAGCAGTTCTTC. It translates to CASSPPRDTNEQFF.

The V and J genes are TRBV29-1 and TRBJ2-3; 9 nucleotides agree with TRBD2. CDR1 and CDR2 (germline): SQVTM, ANQGSEA. With 6 bases clipped from V and 0 bases from J, the junction kept 4 bases outside the gene matches. The CDR3 covers 14 residues. The CDR3 loop is CSVATSGSTDTQYF. The CDR3 DNA reads as TGCAGCGTCGCTACTAGCGGGAGCACAGATACGCAGTATTTT.

J is TRBJ1-4 and V is TRBV21-1; no check of the table's D call, TRBD1, against the DNA was made. TRBV21-1 is a documented pseudogene. The CDR3 contains 13 residues. CDR3: CASGQGYGEKLFF. CDR3 nucleotides: TGTGCCAGCGGACAGGGGTACGGTGAAAAACTGTTTTTT.

In this sample, this clonotype turned up a few times. The rearrangement links TRBV12-3 or TRBV12-4 to TRBJ1-4; D not certain. Trimming removed 6 bases at V and 5 bases at J, with 16 bases between. This CDR3 comprises 15 residues. The CDR3 region has the DNA TGTGCCAGCAGCCAGGACGAAAAGGGCAATGAAAAACTGTTTTTT. This gives the protein CASSQDEKGNEKLFF.

This clonotype occurred a few times. V is TRBV28 and J is TRBJ1-6, with unresolved D. V was clipped by 4 bases and J by 10 bases, with 14 bases between them. The CDR3 sequence is 14 residues long. Per the germline V gene, CDR1 is MDHEN and CDR2 is SYDVKM. The CDR3: CASSSPPPTSPLHF. The CDR3, as DNA: TGTGCCAGCAGTTCTCCCCCCCCGACCTCACCCCTCCACTTT.